The text below deals with one T cell receptor (beta chain). Its cognate antigen is unknown. This record comes from a study of T cell repertoires in cytomegalovirus infection. J was trimmed by 4 bases and V by 5 bases; bases with no gene match: 10. The CDR3 has 16 residues. Germline CDR1 SGHVS, CDR2 FQNEAQ. Each CDR3 protein is one row after TCRdb ran MiXCR on the reads. Of about 110,000 distinct CDR3 sequences in the sample, under 45% are singletons; the top ten hold less than 80%. The rearrangement joins TRBV7-8 to TRBJ1-2; 10 bases fit TRBD1. The TCR comes from a human donor in good health (CMV status not recorded). Some clones in this sample may be carry-over from other donors' samples. This specimen was CD8+ T cells from cultured PBMCs, taken from culture after CMV antigen stimulation. As DNA, the CDR3 is TGTGCCAGCAGCCGCGGGTTTGGGACAGGGGCCTATGGCTACACCTTC. This sequence encodes CASSRGFGTGAYGYTF.